This T cell receptor beta chain appears in the sequencing data of a study of T cells after posttransplantation cyclophosphamide. V gave up 5 bases and J gave up 3 bases; unmatched junction bases: 7. The CDR3 runs 14 residues. Germline loops: CDR1 SEHNR, CDR2 FQNEAQ (reference sequence). General study points: TRB overlap between skin or GI tissue T cells and blood was limited.

A note on this clone: Antigen: not known.

TCRdb's copy holds only in-frame clones and misses some; the assay was immunoSEQ multiplex PCR. The sample lists approximately 47,000 clones, 92% occurring once. The source is a woman aged 45-59 years in good health and a related stem cell transplant donor. The genes are TRBV7-9 and TRBJ2-7, with TRBD1 identical over 7 bases. The specimen sequenced was PBMCs. CDR3 DNA sequence: TGTGCCAGCAGCCCCCCCGACAGGGTCTACGAGCAGTACTTC. Its protein product is CASSPPDRVYEQYF.